The source of this T cell receptor (beta chain) is a study of glioma-infiltrating T cells after dendritic cell vaccination. Turning to the study itself: Glioblastoma patients came from Phase I and II dendritic cell vaccination trials. Dendritic cell vaccine was injected intradermally three times, biweekly.

Primers: 60 V beta forward and 13 J beta reverse. Assay used: immunoSEQ multiplex PCR; TCRdb lists only in-frame clones, some missing. The sample shows 91,000 or so clones, more than 70% of them seen only once. This clone has only one observation. Time point here: after dendritic cell vaccination, including at tumor progression/relapse. This CDR3 spans 12 amino acids. Trimming cost V 0 bases and J 1 base, with 3 bases left between them. Germline V gives CDR1 GTSNPN, CDR2 SVGIG (reference sequence). The chain links TRBV30 to TRBJ1-1, with no clear D. This specimen consisted of blood, obtained after dendritic cell vaccination. The TCR was taken from a human donor with glioblastoma. CDR3 region: CAWSVRNTEAFF. DNA for the CDR3: TGTGCCTGGAGTGTCAGGAACACTGAAGCTTTCTTT.